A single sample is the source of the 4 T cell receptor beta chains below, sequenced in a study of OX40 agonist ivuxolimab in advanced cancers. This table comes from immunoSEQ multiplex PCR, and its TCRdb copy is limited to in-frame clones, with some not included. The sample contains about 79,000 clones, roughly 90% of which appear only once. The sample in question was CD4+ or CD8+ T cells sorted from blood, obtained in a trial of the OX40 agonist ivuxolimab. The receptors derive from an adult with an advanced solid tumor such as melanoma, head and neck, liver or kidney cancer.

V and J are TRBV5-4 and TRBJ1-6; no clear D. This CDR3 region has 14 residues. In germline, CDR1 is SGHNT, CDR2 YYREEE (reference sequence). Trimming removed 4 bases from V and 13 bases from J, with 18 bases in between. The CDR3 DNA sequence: TGTGCCAGCAGCCTAGATTACCGAACCTACCCCCTCCACTTT. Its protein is CASSLDYRTYPLHF.

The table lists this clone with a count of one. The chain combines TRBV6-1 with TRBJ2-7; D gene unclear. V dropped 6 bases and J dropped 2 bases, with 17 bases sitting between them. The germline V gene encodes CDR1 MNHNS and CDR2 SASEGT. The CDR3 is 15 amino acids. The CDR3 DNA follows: TGTGCCAGCAGCATCCCCCGTAGAACCACCTACGAGCAGTACTTC. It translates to CASSIPRRTTYEQYF.

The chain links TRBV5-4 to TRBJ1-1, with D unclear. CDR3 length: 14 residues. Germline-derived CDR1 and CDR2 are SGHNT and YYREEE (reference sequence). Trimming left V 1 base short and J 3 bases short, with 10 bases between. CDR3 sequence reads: CASSLIGRDTEAFF. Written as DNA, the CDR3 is TGTGCCAGCAGCTTGATAGGGAGGGACACTGAAGCTTTCTTT.

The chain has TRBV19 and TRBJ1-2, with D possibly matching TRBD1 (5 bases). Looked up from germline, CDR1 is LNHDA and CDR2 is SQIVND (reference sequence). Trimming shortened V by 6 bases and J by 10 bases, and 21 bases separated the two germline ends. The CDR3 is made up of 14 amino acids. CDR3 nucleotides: TGTGCCAGTAGCCAAGGGGCGGAGTTGGTTGACTACACCTTC. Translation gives CASSQGAELVDYTF.